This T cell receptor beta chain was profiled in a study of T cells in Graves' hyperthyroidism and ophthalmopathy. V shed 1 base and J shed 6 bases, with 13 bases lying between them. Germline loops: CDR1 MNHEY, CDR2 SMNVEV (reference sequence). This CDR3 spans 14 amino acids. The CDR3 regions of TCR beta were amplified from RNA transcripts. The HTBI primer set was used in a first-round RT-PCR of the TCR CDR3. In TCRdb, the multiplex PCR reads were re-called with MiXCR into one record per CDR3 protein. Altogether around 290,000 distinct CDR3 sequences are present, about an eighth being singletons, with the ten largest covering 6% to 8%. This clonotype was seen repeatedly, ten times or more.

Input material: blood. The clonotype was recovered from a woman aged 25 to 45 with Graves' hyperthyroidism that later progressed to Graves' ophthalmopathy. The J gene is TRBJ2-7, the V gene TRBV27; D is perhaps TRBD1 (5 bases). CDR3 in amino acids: CASSLFPQGSEQYF. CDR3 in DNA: TGTGCCAGCAGTTTATTCCCCCAGGGTTCCGAGCAGTACTTC.